The next 26 T cell receptor beta chains were all read from a single sample in a study of T cell changes during pregnancy in multiple sclerosis. Profiling relied on immunoSEQ multiplex PCR, and the TCRdb table lists in-frame clones only, not all of them. The sample has 45,000 to 60,000 clones, 92% seen once; the top ten hold approximately 0.21%. The sequencing here drew on CD4+ T cells from peripheral blood mononuclear cells, taken in the second trimester of pregnancy. The receptor set was obtained from a female donor with multiple sclerosis, enrolled in a pregnancy study.

The chain links TRBV2 to TRBJ2-5; 13 bases are a match to TRBD2. After removal of 8 bases from V and 5 bases from J, the junction contained 8 bases not matched to a gene. The CDR3 sequence is 15 residues long. Germline CDR1 SNHLY, CDR2 FYNNEI. In DNA form, the CDR3 reads TGTGCCAGCTTTTGGGGACTAGCGGGACGGGAGACCCAGTACTTC. Amino acids: CASFWGLAGRETQYF.

This sequence joins TRBV6-6 and TRBJ1-3; perhaps TRBD1 as D (5 bases). Between the trimmed V and J ends, which lost 1 base and 2 bases, there was a span of 9 bases. The CDR3 consists of 15 residues. CDR1 and CDR2 from the germline V gene are MNHNY and SVGAGI (reference sequence). The CDR3 DNA follows: TGTGCCAGCAGTTACTTCCGGGGGACTGGAAACACCATATATTTT. This gives the protein CASSYFRGTGNTIYF.

The CDR3 region has the DNA TGTGCCAGCACCGACCCAGGCTGGGGCTACACCTTC. Amino acid sequence: CASTDPGWGYTF. The rearrangement joins TRBV28 to TRBJ1-2; no clear D gene. Per the germline V gene, CDR1 is MDHEN and CDR2 is SYDVKM. CDR3 length equals 12 residues. With 7 bases removed from V and 8 bases from J, the gap between germline ends came to 14 bases.

The genes are TRBV29-1 and TRBJ2-7; 7 bases align to TRBD1. This CDR3 is built from 13 residues. The germline V gene encodes CDR1 SQVTM and CDR2 ANQGSEA. The ends lost 4 bases at V and 2 bases at J; junction bases unmatched: 5. In DNA, the CDR3 is TGCAGCGTTGGGACAGGTGGTCCCTACGAGCAGTACTTC. Its protein product is CSVGTGGPYEQYF.

V gene TRBV7-3 combines with J gene TRBJ2-1; 13 nucleotides align to TRBD2. V gave up 5 bases and J gave up 6 bases; unmatched junction bases: 4. Germline V lookup: CDR1 SGHTA, CDR2 FQGTGA. The CDR3 sequence is 15 residues long. CDR3 coding DNA: TGTGCCAGCAGCCCCCGACTAGCGGGGGGCAATGAGCAGTTCTTC. This encodes CASSPRLAGGNEQFF.

The V gene is TRBV18, the J gene TRBJ1-2; no firm D call. Trimming stripped 1 base from V and 2 bases from J, with 11 bases between. This CDR3 is built from 15 residues. Germline V CDR1 and CDR2: KGHSH, LQKENI. CDR3 region: CASSPQSYGNYGYTF. As DNA, the CDR3 is TGTGCCAGCTCACCACAATCGTATGGCAACTATGGCTACACCTTC.

The V and J genes are TRBV15 and TRBJ2-3; TRBD2 agrees at 13 bases. The CDR3 totals 17 residues. From germline, CDR1 is LNHNV and CDR2 YYDKDF (reference sequence). The junction had 11 bases not matched to a gene; V was cut back by 6 bases and J by 5 bases. The CDR3 DNA follows: TGTGCCACCAGGGGAAGACTAGCGGGGGGACCTGTAGATACGCAGTATTTT. Translated, it gives CATRGRLAGGPVDTQYF.

This rearrangement joins TRBV6-1 to TRBJ2-2; D is possibly TRBD2 (5 bases). V gave up 7 bases and J gave up 8 bases, with 14 bases separating them. The CDR3 loop spans 13 amino acids. Germline V gene data show CDR1 as MNHNS and CDR2 as SASEGT. The CDR3, as DNA: TGTGCCAGCAATCAGCGGTCGGATGGGGAGCTGTTTTTT. Translation gives CASNQRSDGELFF.

The J gene is TRBJ1-6, the V gene TRBV7-8; tentatively, D is TRBD1 (5 bases). V was cut by 1 base and J by 4 bases, with 8 bases left in between. From germline, CDR1 is SGHVS and CDR2 FQNEAQ. The CDR3 runs 15 residues. The chain's CDR3 is CASSLEKGYNSPLHF. DNA for the CDR3: TGTGCCAGCAGCTTAGAGAAGGGGTATAATTCACCCCTCCACTTT. Using reference TRBV7-8 and TRBJ1-6 for the parts outside the CDR3, the full variable domain is GAGVSQSPRYKVAKRGQDVALRCDPISGHVSLFWYQQALGQGPEFLTYFQNEAQLDKSGLPSDRFFAERPEGSVSTLKIQRTQQEDSAVYLCASSLEKGYNSPLHFGNGTRLTVT.

V and J are TRBV28 and TRBJ1-4; possibly TRBD1 for D (6 bases). Germline CDR1 reads MDHEN; CDR2 reads SYDVKM. The CDR3 covers 15 residues. Trimming took off 6 bases at V and 8 bases at J, with 19 bases between the two ends. The CDR3 DNA is TGTGCCAGCAGGACTACAGGGCCGGGCGACGAAAAACTGTTTTTT. Protein sequence: CASRTTGPGDEKLFF.

The V call is TRBV18, the J call TRBJ2-2; TRBD1 aligns across 8 bases. V shed 4 bases, J shed 4 bases, and the junction held 8 bases outside the gene matches. The germline V gene has CDR1 KGHSH and CDR2 LQKENI. CDR3 size: 16 residues. CDR3 DNA sequence: TGTGCCAGCTCACTCCCGGGACAGGCCCCCACCGGGGAGCTGTTTTTT. Residues: CASSLPGQAPTGELFF.

V usage is TRBV30 and J usage is TRBJ1-2; D is uncertain. The V end lost 2 bases, the J end lost 2 bases, and 6 bases lay between the germline ends. The germline CDR1 and CDR2 sequences are GTSNPN and SVGIG (reference sequence). CDR3 length: 12 amino acids. CDR3 coding DNA: TGTGCCTGGAGTCGGGAAAACTATGGCTACACCTTC. Translated: CAWSRENYGYTF.

The rearrangement uses TRBV18 and TRBJ1-5; 8 bases agree with TRBD1. The germline CDR1 and CDR2 sequences are KGHSH and LQKENI. The CDR3 consists of 15 residues. V was pared by 8 bases and J by 6 bases, with 12 bases of the junction left unmatched. This chain's CDR3 is CASADTGGSTQPQHF. CDR3 nucleotide sequence: TGTGCCAGCGCGGATACAGGGGGTTCTACTCAGCCCCAGCATTTT. Combining the CDR3 with reference TRBV18 and TRBJ1-5 gives the whole variable domain NAGVMQNPRHLVRRRGQEARLRCSPMKGHSHVYWYRQLPEEGLKFMVYLQKENIIDESGMPKERFSAEFPKEGPSILRIQQVVRGDSAAYFCASADTGGSTQPQHFGDGTRLSIL.

The chain joins TRBV6-5 to TRBJ2-7; 7 bases are shared with TRBD1. The CDR3 runs to 13 residues. CDR1 is MNHEY and CDR2 is SVGAGI in the germline V gene. Losses at the gene ends were 6 bases for V and 2 bases for J; bases not matched to a gene: 4. CDR3 in amino acids: CASSQGTAYEQYF. The CDR3 nucleotides are TGTGCCAGCAGCCAAGGGACAGCCTACGAGCAGTACTTC.

The gene calls are TRBV2 and TRBJ2-3; 10 bases are shared with TRBD2. Trimming at V came to 3 bases and at J to 3 bases, leaving 9 bases not matched to a gene. Germline CDR1 and CDR2: SNHLY and FYNNEI. The CDR3 runs 17 residues. DNA for the CDR3: TGTGCCAGCAGTGAGATCCTAGCGGGGGCTGAGACAGATACGCAGTATTTT. It yields the protein CASSEILAGAETDTQYF.

This clone came up once. The gene calls are TRBV19 and TRBJ1-5; TRBD1 agrees at 9 bases. CDR3 length: 15 residues. After removal of 7 bases from V and 0 bases from J, the junction contained 4 bases not matched to a gene. Germline values: CDR1 LNHDA, CDR2 SQIVND (reference sequence). In DNA, the CDR3 is TGTGCCAGTACCCGGACAGGGGATAGCAATCAGCCCCAGCATTTT. Encoded protein: CASTRTGDSNQPQHF.

The chain carries TRBV5-6 and TRBJ2-7, with TRBD1 as a possible D gene (5 bases). The CDR3 length is 14 residues. The V gene lost 0 bases and the J gene lost 2 bases, with 9 bases spanning the gap. Germline CDR1 is SGHDT and CDR2 is YYEEEE. CDR3 sequence: CASSLVDSTYEQYF. Here the CDR3 DNA reads TGTGCCAGCAGCTTGGTAGACAGCACCTACGAGCAGTACTTC.

The rearrangement links TRBV19 to TRBJ2-7, with D perhaps TRBD1 (6 bases). The CDR3 consists of 13 residues. V was shortened by 4 bases and J by 6 bases, with 13 bases between the two germline ends. Germline loops: CDR1 LNHDA, CDR2 SQIVND (reference sequence). CDR3 protein: CASSRQVVGEQYF. The CDR3 DNA reads TGTGCCAGTAGTAGACAGGTCGTGGGCGAGCAGTACTTC. Full variable domain (remainder filled in from reference TRBV19 and TRBJ2-7): DGGITQSPKYLFRKEGQNVTLSCEQNLNHDAMYWYRQDPGQGLRLIYYSQIVNDFQKGDIAEGYSVSREKKESFPLTVTSAQKNPTAFYLCASSRQVVGEQYFGPGTRLTVT.

The V call is TRBV5-4, the J call TRBJ1-1; D remains ambiguous. CDR3 length: 14 amino acids. With 3 bases removed from V and 0 bases from J, the gap between germline ends came to 9 bases. Germline V gene sequence: CDR1 SGHNT, CDR2 YYREEE (reference sequence). As DNA, the CDR3 is TGTGCCAGCAGCTCGCTGGCCATGAACACTGAAGCTTTCTTT. This gives the protein CASSSLAMNTEAFF.

The J gene is TRBJ2-7, the V gene TRBV5-4; TRBD1 agrees at 9 bases. Looked up from germline, CDR1 is SGHNT and CDR2 is YYREEE (reference sequence). J was trimmed by 5 bases and V by 4 bases; bases with no gene match: 7. The CDR3 spans 14 residues. CDR3 coding DNA: TGTGCCAGCAGCCGCGGGACAGGGCTTGACGAGCAGTACTTC. Translated: CASSRGTGLDEQYF.

A single count supports this clone. The chain has TRBV2 and TRBJ2-3; perhaps TRBD1 as D (6 bases). The germline V gene has CDR1 SNHLY and CDR2 FYNNEI. This CDR3 spans 12 amino acids. The V gene lost 2 bases and the J gene lost 6 bases, with 6 bases spanning the gap. The CDR3 DNA reads as TGTGCCAGCAGTGAAAGGGGGGATACGCAGTATTTT. This translates into CASSERGDTQYF.

In its sample, this clone was seen a few times. The gene calls are TRBV2 and TRBJ1-1; D not resolved. CDR1 and CDR2 (germline): SNHLY, FYNNEI. The CDR3 has 14 amino acids. V was pared by 1 base and J by 4 bases, with 10 bases between. The CDR3 DNA follows: TGTGCCAGCAGTGAAGTTCGGGTGGGCACTGAAGCTTTCTTT. Residues: CASSEVRVGTEAFF. Looking up the rest from reference TRBV2 and TRBJ1-1 gives the full variable domain: EPEVTQTPSHQVTQMGQEVILRCVPISNHLYFYWYRQILGQKVEFLVSFYNNEISEKSEIFDDQFSVERPDGSNFTLKIRSTKLEDSAMYFCASSEVRVGTEAFFGQGTRLTVV.

This chain connects TRBV9 to TRBJ1-6; 8 bases align to TRBD1. The CDR3 runs 16 residues. In germline, CDR1 is SGDLS, CDR2 YYNGEE. The ends lost 4 bases at V and 9 bases at J; junction bases unmatched: 12. The CDR3 loop is CASSPEQGVGVSPLHF. CDR3 bases: TGTGCCAGCAGCCCAGAACAGGGGGTCGGTGTTTCACCCCTCCACTTT.

This chain links TRBV6-1 with TRBJ1-5, with TRBD1 as a possible D gene (5 bases). This CDR3 is built from 13 residues. The germline V and J ends were trimmed by 5 bases and 7 bases, with 12 bases remaining between them. Germline CDR1 and CDR2: MNHNS and SASEGT. DNA of the CDR3: TGTGCCAGCAGTTCAGGGAGGAGGCAGCCCCAGCATTTT. Protein product: CASSSGRRQPQHF.

The V call is TRBV4-1, the J call TRBJ1-2, with D tentatively TRBD1 (5 bases). The CDR3 runs to 14 residues. Per germline, CDR1 MGHRA and CDR2 YSYEKL. Trimming pared 3 bases from V and 5 bases from J, leaving 13 bases between. CDR3 in amino acids: CASSQPGYAYGYTF. CDR3 nucleotides: TGCGCCAGCAGCCAGCCAGGGTACGCGTATGGCTACACCTTC.

The rearrangement joins TRBV11-3 to TRBJ1-1; the D gene is possibly TRBD1 (5 bases). CDR3 length: 13 amino acids. Germline CDR1 reads SGHNT; CDR2 reads YENEEA. Trimming took off 5 bases at V and 2 bases at J, with 9 bases between the two ends. In DNA form, the CDR3 reads TGTGCCAGCAGCCCGACAGCAAACACTGAAGCTTTCTTT. The encoded protein is CASSPTANTEAFF.